This entry lists 29 T cell receptor beta chains sequenced from one sample in a study of shared clonotypes between healthy human individuals. The assay was immunoSEQ multiplex PCR, and TCRdb's table has in-frame clones only and misses some. This sample has 2 million to 2.5 million clones, with approximately 94% found just once. Sequencing was carried out using naive CD4+ T cells sorted from blood. Indicated subset: CD45RA+ positively selected. Every receptor here comes from a man younger than 35 in good health.

This chain connects TRBV7-9 to TRBJ1-6; no clear D gene. V shed 0 bases and J shed 9 bases, with 15 bases lying between them. CDR1 and CDR2 from the germline V gene are SEHNR and FQNEAQ (reference sequence). This CDR3 comprises 16 residues. CDR3 DNA: TGTGCCAGCAGCTTAGCGGTCCAGGCCCGAGGTTCACCCCTCCACTTT. It yields the protein CASSLAVQARGSPLHF.

This chain connects TRBV7-9 to TRBJ2-6; the D is unclear. Trimming pared 5 bases from V and 3 bases from J, leaving 2 bases between. The germline gives CDR1 SEHNR, CDR2 FQNEAQ (reference sequence). The CDR3 length is 12 residues. This CDR3 is CASSGGANVLTF. CDR3 sequence (DNA): TGTGCCAGCAGCGGTGGGGCCAACGTCCTGACTTTC.

The rearrangement joins TRBV30 to TRBJ2-7; D perhaps matches TRBD2 (6 bases). Germline loops: CDR1 GTSNPN, CDR2 SVGIG (reference sequence). Trimming left V 2 bases short and J 4 bases short, with 18 bases between. This CDR3 has 15 residues. CDR3 protein: CAWSPLGGTLYEQYF. The CDR3 nucleotides read TGTGCCTGGAGTCCGCTTGGAGGGACCCTTTACGAGCAGTACTTC. The complete variable domain, with remaining parts taken from reference TRBV30 and TRBJ2-7, reads SQTIHQWPATLVQPVGSPLSLECTVEGTSNPNLYWYRQAAGRGLQLLFYSVGIGQISSEVPQNLSASRPQDRQFILSSKKLLLSDSGFYLCAWSPLGGTLYEQYFGPGTRLTVT.

Remarks on this clone: A read error may account for a junction end that differs from germline. The rearrangement uses TRBV29-1 and TRBJ2-1, with TRBD2 as a possible D gene (5 bases). In germline, CDR1 is SQVTM, CDR2 ANQGSEA. The CDR3 totals 14 residues. CDR3 coding DNA: TGCGGCGTTGAAGGGCGAGGGCGAGCCAATGAGCAGTTCTTC. Protein: CGVEGRGRANEQFF.

The chain employs TRBV30 and TRBJ2-3, with D possibly being TRBD1 or TRBD2 (5 bases each). There are 12 residues in the CDR3. The germline V gene has CDR1 GTSNPN and CDR2 SVGIG (reference sequence). The germline V and J ends were trimmed by 8 bases and 0 bases, with 9 bases remaining between them. The CDR3 nucleotides read TGTGCCCAAGGGGACAGCACAGATACGCAGTATTTT. Translated, it gives CAQGDSTDTQYF.

This chain links TRBV25-1 with TRBJ1-2; the match to TRBD1 covers 9 bases. CDR3 length: 14 residues. The J segment lost 7 bases and the V segment lost 8 bases, leaving 11 bases of the junction unmatched. Germline V gene sequence: CDR1 MGHDK, CDR2 SYGVNS. CDR3 nucleotide sequence: TGTGCCAGCTCCCGACAGGGGGGGGAGGGTGGCTACACCTTC. This gives the protein CASSRQGGEGGYTF.

This clone was seen just once. This rearrangement joins TRBV18 to TRBJ2-5; a weak D match, TRBD2 (5 bases). The CDR3 is made up of 15 amino acids. Germline V gene lookup returns CDR1 KGHSH and CDR2 LQKENI. Between the trimmed V and J ends, which lost 7 bases and 1 base, there was a span of 16 bases. Here the CDR3 reads CASFWTPTPQETQYF. The CDR3 DNA reads as TGTGCCAGCTTCTGGACTCCTACCCCCCAAGAGACCCAGTACTTC.

This clone was seen only once. The CDR3 region has the DNA TGTGCCAGCAGCTTAGTCGGACAGGGGAGAAATTCACCCCTCCACTTT. Translation gives CASSLVGQGRNSPLHF. The chain combines TRBV7-9 with TRBJ1-6; 9 bases align to TRBD1. V shed 1 base, J shed 7 bases, and the junction held 5 bases outside the gene matches. CDR3 length: 16 amino acids. CDR1 and CDR2 from the germline V gene are SEHNR and FQNEAQ (reference sequence).

The rearrangement uses TRBV7-2 and TRBJ2-1; TRBD1 aligns across 7 bases. Germline CDR1 SGHTA, CDR2 FQGNSA. The CDR3 contains 13 residues. The ends lost 4 bases at V and 10 bases at J; junction bases unmatched: 7. The CDR3 loop is CASSWRQGDEQFF. As DNA, the CDR3 is TGTGCCAGCAGCTGGCGACAGGGTGACGAGCAGTTCTTC.

The V gene is TRBV10-3, the J gene TRBJ1-5; TRBD1 is a possible D gene (5 bases). Germline V gene lookup returns CDR1 ENHRY and CDR2 SYGVKD. This CDR3 is 15 amino acids long. Between the trimmed V and J ends, which lost 4 bases and 2 bases, there was a span of 12 bases. Here the CDR3 reads CAISVNRGGNQPQHF. Here the CDR3 DNA reads TGTGCCATCAGTGTGAATCGAGGGGGCAATCAGCCCCAGCATTTT.

In the case of this clone: Other DNA sequences from this sample encode an identical CDR3 as well. CDR3 DNA: TGTGCCAGCAGCTTAGTCGGCTACTACAATGAGCAGTTCTTC. Its protein is CASSLVGYYNEQFF. The rearrangement joins TRBV7-8 to TRBJ2-1; no firm D call. Trimming pared 1 base from V and 3 bases from J, leaving 7 bases between. The CDR3 runs to 14 residues. Germline V CDR1 and CDR2: SGHVS, FQNEAQ.

About this clone itself: At the DNA level, this CDR3 is encoded by other sequences in the same sample as well. J is TRBJ2-7 and V is TRBV11-2; D perhaps matches TRBD1 (6 bases). V was pared by 0 bases and J by 3 bases, with 9 bases between. Germline CDR1 is SGHAT and CDR2 is FQNNGV. This CDR3 region has 14 residues. The DNA for the CDR3 is TGTGCCAGCAGCTTAGACAGGGGCAGCTACGAGCAGTACTTC. It is translated as CASSLDRGSYEQYF.

As DNA, the CDR3 is TGTGCCAGCAGCCAACCCGGACTAGCGGGCAATGAGCAGTTCTTC. Translation gives CASSQPGLAGNEQFF. This sequence joins TRBV4-2 and TRBJ2-1; TRBD2 aligns across 11 bases. V was clipped by 2 bases and J by 6 bases; unmatched bases: 3. Per the germline V gene, CDR1 is LGHNA and CDR2 is YNFKEQ. CDR3 size: 15 residues.

This clone was detected once. The gene calls are TRBV4-1 and TRBJ2-3; 7 nucleotides align to TRBD1. CDR3 length equals 14 residues. The germline CDR1 and CDR2 sequences are MGHRA and YSYEKL. V lost 1 base to trimming and J lost 4 bases; unmatched junction nucleotides: 2. The CDR3 nucleotides are TGCGCCAGCAGCCAAGGCAGGGGGTCAGATACGCAGTATTTT. As protein: CASSQGRGSDTQYF.

The V gene is TRBV11-2, the J gene TRBJ1-4, with no clear D. There are 13 residues in the CDR3. Looked up from germline, CDR1 is SGHAT and CDR2 is FQNNGV. V lost 1 base and J 7 bases, leaving 7 bases between the germline ends. The CDR3 region is CASSLGAGEKLFF. CDR3 in DNA: TGTGCCAGCAGCTTAGGGGCAGGTGAAAAACTGTTTTTT.

Regarding this clone: Additional DNA sequences in this sample encode the identical CDR3. V gene TRBV28 combines with J gene TRBJ1-2; 9 bases are a match to TRBD1. From germline, CDR1 is MDHEN and CDR2 SYDVKM. The V gene end was trimmed by 3 bases and the J gene end by 7 bases; junction bases not matched to a gene: 0. The CDR3 extends over 12 amino acids. CDR3 in amino acids: CASSLTGGGYTF. In DNA form, the CDR3 reads TGTGCCAGCAGTTTGACAGGGGGTGGCTACACCTTC.

Concerning this clone itself: Within the sample, other DNA sequences also encode this same CDR3. This chain uses TRBV18 with TRBJ2-2, with TRBD1 matching over 7 bases. CDR1 is KGHSH, CDR2 LQKENI, per germline. Germline trimming cut 2 bases from V and 1 base from J; bases unmatched to any gene: 1. This CDR3 is 15 amino acids long. The CDR3 here is CASSPRTGNTGELFF. In nucleotides, the CDR3 is TGTGCCAGCTCACCAAGGACAGGGAACACCGGGGAGCTGTTTTTT.

The genes are TRBV2 and TRBJ2-3; 13 positions match TRBD2. Germline CDR1 reads SNHLY; CDR2 reads FYNNEI. Trimming cost V 4 bases and J 9 bases; bases outside gene matches: 1. The CDR3 totals 13 residues. The CDR3 is CASSGGLAGTQYF. The CDR3 bases are TGTGCCAGCAGTGGGGGACTAGCGGGAACGCAGTATTTT.

V and J are TRBV10-1 and TRBJ2-7; TRBD2 matches at 7 bases. V shed 1 base and J 5 bases; nucleotides not matched to a gene: 17. The CDR3 sequence is 18 residues long. Germline lookup yields CDR1 WNHNN and CDR2 SYGVQD (reference sequence). As DNA, the CDR3 is TGCGCCAGCAGTGAGTTTAACGGGGGGATCAAAGATCCCCACGAGCAGTACTTC. Protein product: CASSEFNGGIKDPHEQYF.

The chain employs TRBV2 and TRBJ2-1; D remains unclear. CDR1 and CDR2 from the germline V gene are SNHLY and FYNNEI. This CDR3 has 14 amino acids. V was shortened by 4 bases and J by 1 base, with 8 bases between the two germline ends. The CDR3 sequence is CASSVSRSYNEQFF. In DNA, the CDR3 is TGTGCCAGCAGTGTCTCTAGGTCCTACAATGAGCAGTTCTTC.

This clone came up a few times. This specimen includes other DNA sequences encoding the same CDR3. The genes are TRBV9 and TRBJ1-6; D not certain. Germline values: CDR1 SGDLS, CDR2 YYNGEE. The CDR3 is 13 amino acids. V was shortened by 0 bases and J by 5 bases, with 3 bases between the two germline ends. This chain's CDR3 is CASSVGDNSPLHF. CDR3 nucleotide sequence: TGTGCCAGCAGCGTAGGCGATAATTCACCCCTCCACTTT.

This chain uses TRBV7-3 with TRBJ1-1; D perhaps matches TRBD1 (5 bases). Looked up from germline, CDR1 is SGHTA and CDR2 is FQGTGA. This CDR3 has 15 amino acids. Trimming took off 3 bases at V and 0 bases at J, with 11 bases between the two ends. CDR3 region: CASSLDISMNTEAFF. The CDR3 nucleotides are TGTGCCAGCAGCTTGGACATCTCCATGAACACTGAAGCTTTCTTT.

A single count supports this clone. J is TRBJ2-7 and V is TRBV30; a possible D gene is TRBD1 (6 bases). V gave up 0 bases and J gave up 7 bases, with 10 bases separating them. Germline CDR1 GTSNPN, CDR2 SVGIG (reference sequence). This CDR3 spans 12 amino acids. The CDR3 reads CAWSVQGLEQYF. CDR3 sequence (DNA): TGTGCCTGGAGTGTACAGGGCCTTGAGCAGTACTTC.

The chain recombines TRBV5-1 with TRBJ1-1; 7 nucleotides match TRBD1. V shed 4 bases and J 4 bases; nucleotides not matched to a gene: 10. Germline V gene data show CDR1 as SGHRS and CDR2 as YFSETQ. The CDR3 length is 15 residues. The CDR3: CASSPTSAGGTEAFF. The CDR3 nucleotides are TGCGCCAGCAGCCCTACATCCGCAGGGGGCACTGAAGCTTTCTTT. Looking up the rest from reference TRBV5-1 and TRBJ1-1 gives the full variable domain: KAGVTQTPRYLIKTRGQQVTLSCSPISGHRSVSWYQQTPGQGLQFLFEYFSETQRNKGNFPGRFSGRQFSNSRSEMNVSTLELGDSALYLCASSPTSAGGTEAFFGQGTRLTVV.

The V gene is TRBV7-9, the J gene TRBJ2-7, with D perhaps being TRBD1 or TRBD2 (5 bases each). The V and J ends lost 5 bases and 6 bases respectively, with 17 bases between them. The germline gives CDR1 SEHNR, CDR2 FQNEAQ (reference sequence). The CDR3 sequence is 14 residues long. CDR3 DNA sequence: TGTGCCAGCAGCCGAGGGGCAGGGTCGGGCGAGCAGTACTTC. This translates into CASSRGAGSGEQYF.

The chain recombines TRBV6-1 with TRBJ2-1, with a tentative D call TRBD1 (7 bases). The CDR3 length is 15 residues. Germline assignment: CDR1 MNHNS and CDR2 SASEGT. The V end was cut by 2 bases, the J end by 7 bases, with 15 bases between. The CDR3 DNA reads as TGTGCCAGCAGTGAAAGACAGGGCCGGGGGAATGAGCAGTTCTTC. This gives the protein CASSERQGRGNEQFF.

The chain couples TRBV5-4 to TRBJ2-3, with D hard to call. V was pared by 3 bases and J by 2 bases, with 7 bases between. The germline V gene encodes CDR1 SGHNT and CDR2 YYREEE (reference sequence). This CDR3 comprises 13 residues. The CDR3 here is CASSSWYTDTQYF. Written as DNA, the CDR3 is TGTGCCAGCAGCTCGTGGTACACAGATACGCAGTATTTT.

The rearrangement uses TRBV4-3 and TRBJ1-5, with TRBD1 as a possible D gene (6 bases). V gave up 0 bases and J gave up 7 bases, with 10 bases separating them. This CDR3 has 14 residues. The V gene's germline CDR1 is LGHNA and CDR2 YSLEER. The CDR3 protein is CASSQDGGLQPQHF. The CDR3 nucleotides read TGCGCCAGCAGCCAAGACGGGGGCCTCCAGCCCCAGCATTTT.

The sample holds one count of this clone. The chain is built from TRBV18 and TRBJ2-3; D might be TRBD1 or TRBD2, each matching 5 bases. CDR3 size: 14 residues. Trimming cost V 3 bases and J 6 bases, with 13 bases left between them. Germline V CDR1 and CDR2: KGHSH, LQKENI. The CDR3 spells CASSPPGARDTQYF. The CDR3 DNA follows: TGTGCCAGCTCACCGCCCGGGGCGAGGGATACGCAGTATTTT.